This passage covers 8 T cell receptor beta chains from one sample sequenced in a study of CD8 T cells in ankylosing spondylitis. TCRdb itself ran the 5' RACE reads through MiXCR, one entry per CDR3 protein. The data hold around 320,000 distinct CDR3 sequences, with around 20% observed a single time. The specimen was blood, either unsorted or a sorted T cell fraction (not recorded which). The receptors were sampled from a female donor with ankylosing spondylitis or in good health (not recorded which).

In this sample, this clonotype turned up a few times. The CDR3 bases are TGTGCCTCCGTCGAGGAGCGGACCTACAATGAGCAGTTCTTC. Protein: CASVEERTYNEQFF. The chain carries TRBV7-8 and TRBJ2-1; D perhaps matches TRBD2 (5 bases). This CDR3 has 14 residues. Trimming pared 11 bases from V and 2 bases from J, leaving 16 bases between. In germline, CDR1 is SGHVS, CDR2 FQNEAQ.

The chain's CDR3 is CASSLDRSFSGYTF. In DNA form, the CDR3 reads TGTGCCAGCAGCTTGGACAGGAGCTTTTCTGGCTACACCTTC. The chain recombines TRBV7-2 with TRBJ1-2; 7 bases align to TRBD1. The germline V gene encodes CDR1 SGHTA and CDR2 FQGNSA. V lost 3 bases to trimming and J lost 7 bases; unmatched junction nucleotides: 8. The length of the CDR3 is 14 residues.

The gene calls are TRBV7-2 and TRBJ2-4, with D unresolved. There are 15 residues in the CDR3. V dropped 5 bases and J dropped 7 bases, with 18 bases sitting between them. Germline assignment: CDR1 SGHTA and CDR2 FQGNSA. CDR3 sequence reads: CASSPSGLTGNIQYF. The CDR3 DNA reads TGTGCCAGCAGCCCCTCCGGGCTTACTGGGAACATTCAGTACTTC. Drawing the rest from reference TRBV7-2 and TRBJ2-4, the complete variable domain is GAGVSQSPSNKVTEKGKDVELRCDPISGHTALYWYRQSLGQGLEFLIYFQGNSAPDKSGLPSDRFSAERTGGSVSTLTIQRTQQEDSAVYLCASSPSGLTGNIQYFGAGTRLSVL.

This clonotype appeared a few times. The gene calls are TRBV29-1 and TRBJ2-7; TRBD2 matches at 8 bases. The CDR3 runs to 11 residues. V was pared by 6 bases and J by 9 bases, with 7 bases of the junction left unmatched. Germline CDR1 and CDR2: SQVTM and ANQGSEA. The DNA of the CDR3 is TGCAGCGTCCGGGAGGGAAGGGGGCAGTACTTC. It encodes CSVREGRGQYF.

In this sample, this clonotype turned up a few times. The chain employs TRBV6-1 and TRBJ2-1; D tentatively fits TRBD1 or TRBD2 (5 bases each). The CDR3 has 15 amino acids. The germline CDR1 and CDR2 sequences are MNHNS and SASEGT. Trimming took off 6 bases at V and 1 base at J, with 13 bases between the two ends. The CDR3 bases are TGTGCCAGCAGCAGAGGGGAAGGGTCCTACAATGAGCAGTTCTTC. Protein sequence: CASSRGEGSYNEQFF.

This clonotype has more than one count but fewer than ten. The chain employs TRBV11-2 and TRBJ2-7; 7 positions match TRBD2. This CDR3 has 14 amino acids. V lost 5 bases, J lost 3 bases, and 7 bases stayed unmatched. In germline, CDR1 is SGHAT, CDR2 FQNNGV. This chain's CDR3 is CASSKQASGYEQYF. The CDR3 DNA sequence: TGTGCCAGCAGCAAACAGGCTAGCGGCTACGAGCAGTACTTC.

A few counts support this clonotype. The chain employs TRBV21-1 and TRBJ2-1; the table calls TRBD1, which could not be checked here. TRBV21-1 is listed as a pseudogene. The CDR3 totals 14 residues. In DNA form, the CDR3 reads TGTGCCAGCAGCAAAGTCCCCCACTACAATGAGCAGTTCTTC. Translated: CASSKVPHYNEQFF.

This clonotype was detected a few times. The chain couples TRBV2 to TRBJ2-7; TRBD2 matches at 9 bases. Losses at the gene ends were 5 bases for V and 8 bases for J; bases not matched to a gene: 16. Germline assignment: CDR1 SNHLY and CDR2 FYNNEI. The CDR3 has 16 amino acids. The CDR3 protein is CASSLSLAGQPNQQYF. CDR3 nucleotide sequence: TGTGCCAGCAGTCTTTCTCTAGCGGGGCAGCCAAATCAGCAGTACTTC.